These T cell receptor beta chains were read from a single sample in a study of T-cell reconstitution after alpha-beta-depleted transplantation in children. One entry per CDR3 protein, called by TCRdb with MiXCR from the PCR reads. The sample has some 100,000 distinct CDR3 sequences, about a sixth seen once. The sequencing here drew on PBMCs, mostly from graft donor cells, taken 180 days after TCRalphabeta/CD19-depleted stem cell transplant. The receptors shown here come from a male patient between 2 and 10 years old who had a stem cell transplant for acute lymphoblastic leukemia, so the T cells may come from the graft donor. CDR3s include the opening cysteine and the closing phenylalanine or tryptophan. Each record gives: V gene, clone size, J gene, D gene, CDR3 protein, CDR3 DNA. The D gene is left open where the match is weak. Some rows mark clone size as missing; the rest say once, few, many or name a class of expanded clone.

TRBV12-5,-,TRBJ2-5,TRBD2,CASGPTSGGLQETQYF,TGTGCTAGTGGTCCGACTAGCGGGGGCCTCCAAGAGACCCAGTACTTC
TRBV6-5,few,TRBJ1-1,TRBD1,CASSYKGAATEAFF,TGTGCCAGCAGTTATAAGGGGGCGGCGACTGAAGCTTTCTTT
TRBV7-2,-,TRBJ1-3,-,CASSLATGPGNTIYF,TGTGCCAGCAGCTTAGCTACAGGCCCTGGAAACACCATATATTTT
TRBV25-1,-,TRBJ1-1,-,CASSGRKGGPKGTEAFF,TGTGCCAGCAGTGGCCGAAAGGGAGGGCCAAAGGGGACTGAAGCTTTCTTT
TRBV19,-,TRBJ2-5,-,CASSRGQGWETQYF,TGTGCCAGTAGCCGTGGCCAGGGGTGGGAGACCCAGTACTTC
TRBV5-6,-,TRBJ2-3,TRBD1,CASSLVGQITDTQYF,TGTGCCAGCAGCTTGGTGGGACAGATCACAGATACGCAGTATTTT
TRBV3-1,few,TRBJ2-3,TRBD2,CASSQGGGLSTDTQYF,TGTGCCAGCAGCCAAGGCGGGGGGCTCAGCACAGATACGCAGTATTTT
TRBV12-3/TRBV12-4,-,TRBJ1-3,TRBD1,CASSPRDRIVIGNTIYF,TGTGCCAGCAGCCCGCGGGACAGAATCGTAATAGGGAACACCATATATTTT
TRBV10-3,few,TRBJ2-7,TRBD1,CAISESPDRAYEQYF,TGTGCCATCAGTGAATCTCCTGACAGGGCCTACGAGCAGTACTTC
TRBV18,few,TRBJ1-2,-,CASSPQENYGYTF,TGTGCCAGCTCACCACAGGAAAACTATGGCTACACCTTC
TRBV12-3/TRBV12-4,few,TRBJ2-7,-,CASTQGGYEQYF,TGTGCCAGCACCCAGGGGGGTTACGAGCAGTACTTC
TRBV20-1,many,TRBJ1-4,-,CSARDPTDFNEKLFF,TGCAGTGCTAGAGATCCGACGGACTTTAATGAAAAACTGTTTTTT
TRBV20-1,-,TRBJ1-4,TRBD1,CSARDTGQGAWEKLFF,TGCAGTGCTAGAGATACGGGACAGGGGGCTTGGGAAAAACTGTTTTTT
TRBV25-1,-,TRBJ2-5,-,CASSEAGNRQETQYF,TGTGCCAGCAGTGAAGCGGGCAACAGACAAGAGACCCAGTACTTC
TRBV18,few,TRBJ2-7,-,CASSPTPGTHRSQKSYEQYF,TGTGCCAGCTCACCCACCCCCGGGACCCATCGATCACAAAAGAGCTACGAGCAGTACTTC
TRBV6-6,-,TRBJ1-2,-,CASSPPATGYTF,TGTGCCAGCAGCCCCCCGGCCACCGGCTACACCTTC
TRBV20-1,-,TRBJ2-7,-,CSAWRGDWGEQYF,TGCAGTGCCTGGAGGGGGGATTGGGGCGAGCAGTACTTC
TRBV7-9,-,TRBJ2-3,TRBD2,CASSLAGNTQYF,TGTGCCAGCAGCCTAGCGGGGAATACGCAGTATTTT
TRBV7-8,-,TRBJ2-2,TRBD1,CASSFGTVTTGELFF,TGTGCCAGCAGCTTCGGGACAGTAACAACCGGGGAGCTGTTTTTT
TRBV30,-,TRBJ2-1,TRBD2,CAWSVLSMGLAGDEQFF,TGTGCCTGGAGTGTTCTTTCCATGGGGCTAGCGGGGGATGAGCAGTTCTTC
TRBV9,-,TRBJ1-1,-,CASSVAYGEAFF,TGTGCCAGCAGCGTAGCTTACGGTGAAGCTTTCTTT
TRBV5-1,many,TRBJ2-7,TRBD1,CASSLGGTGPYEQYF,TGCGCCAGCAGCTTGGGTGGGACAGGGCCCTACGAGCAGTACTTC
TRBV5-1,-,TRBJ1-2,TRBD1,CASSPDRDRKNYGYTF,TGCGCCAGCAGCCCCGACCGGGACAGGAAGAACTATGGCTACACCTTC
TRBV5-6,many,TRBJ1-2,-,CASSPGLANYGYTF,TGTGCCAGCAGCCCAGGCCTAGCTAACTATGGCTACACCTTC
TRBV10-3,many,TRBJ2-3,TRBD1,CAVGTASTDTQYF,TGTGCCGTCGGGACAGCGAGCACAGATACGCAGTATTTT
TRBV6-1,-,TRBJ1-5,TRBD1,CASNQGTDSNQPQHF,TGTGCCAGTAACCAGGGGACAGATAGCAATCAGCCCCAGCATTTT
TRBV4-2,few,TRBJ2-7,-,CASSQEKWFTDEQYF,TGTGCCAGCAGCCAAGAGAAATGGTTTACGGACGAGCAGTACTTC
TRBV12-3/TRBV12-4,few,TRBJ2-1,-,CASTGTSEDNEQFF,TGTGCCAGCACTGGGACCTCTGAGGACAATGAGCAGTTCTTC
TRBV6-5,-,TRBJ1-2,-,CASSYSVPNIGYGYTF,TGTGCCAGCAGTTACTCTGTGCCAAATATTGGCTATGGCTACACCTTC
TRBV7-9,-,TRBJ2-5,-,CASSLDSRDPETQYF,TGTGCCAGCAGCTTAGATTCAAGGGATCCAGAGACCCAGTACTTC
TRBV12-3/TRBV12-4,few,TRBJ2-2,-,CASGLGVRTGELFF,TGTGCCAGCGGCCTAGGGGTTCGGACCGGGGAGCTGTTTTTT
TRBV4-2,-,TRBJ2-7,TRBD2,CASSHRRGGLETYEQYF,TGTGCCAGCAGCCACCGCCGTGGCGGACTAGAAACCTACGAGCAGTACTTC
TRBV7-9,-,TRBJ1-1,-,CASSSENTEAFF,TGTGCCAGCAGCTCAGAGAACACTGAAGCTTTCTTT
TRBV7-2,-,TRBJ2-1,TRBD1,CASSLGGQVFYNEQFF,TGTGCCAGCAGCTTAGGGGGACAGGTTTTCTACAATGAGCAGTTCTTC
TRBV12-3/TRBV12-4,many,TRBJ2-5,-,CASSFLARETQYF,TGTGCCAGCAGTTTTCTAGCCAGAGAGACCCAGTACTTC
TRBV5-1,-,TRBJ1-3,-,CASSPGRLSGNTIYF,TGCGCCAGCAGCCCGGGACGGCTCTCTGGAAACACCATATATTTT
TRBV10-3,-,TRBJ2-3,-,CAISEDLRATDTQYF,TGTGCCATCAGTGAAGACCTTAGGGCCACAGATACGCAGTATTTT
TRBV11-2,few,TRBJ2-3,TRBD2,CASSSPRVTSGGKADTQYF,TGTGCCAGCAGCTCCCCCAGGGTGACTAGCGGGGGGAAGGCAGATACGCAGTATTTT
TRBV7-9,-,TRBJ1-1,-,CASRGRANTEAFF,TGTGCCAGCAGGGGAAGGGCGAACACTGAAGCTTTCTTT
TRBV12-3/TRBV12-4,few,TRBJ1-5,-,CASSRGNQPQHF,TGTGCCAGCAGCCGAGGGAATCAGCCCCAGCATTTT
TRBV4-2,few,TRBJ2-7,TRBD1,CASSPYQGAVYEQYF,TGTGCCAGCAGCCCTTATCAGGGGGCCGTCTACGAGCAGTACTTC
TRBV5-1,many,TRBJ1-2,-,CASSLESGANYGYTF,TGCGCCAGCAGCTTGGAGTCCGGGGCTAACTATGGCTACACCTTC
TRBV20-1,many,TRBJ1-5,-,CSARDLVGQPQHF,TGCAGTGCTAGAGATTTGGTCGGTCAGCCCCAGCATTTT
TRBV20-1,many,TRBJ2-1,-,CSAASYNEQFF,TGCAGTGCGGCTTCATACAATGAGCAGTTCTTC
TRBV6-5,few,TRBJ2-2,TRBD2,CASSSRGGPYTGELFF,TGTGCCAGCAGTTCTCGGGGGGGGCCATACACCGGGGAGCTGTTTTTT
TRBV10-3,many,TRBJ1-1,TRBD1,CAISRDRDHTEAFF,TGTGCCATCAGTAGAGACAGGGACCACACTGAAGCTTTCTTT
TRBV20-1,-,TRBJ2-1,-,CSATTPRGAWDEQFF,TGCAGTGCTACCACACCTCGGGGGGCGTGGGATGAGCAGTTCTTC
TRBV20-1,many,TRBJ2-4,-,CSARPLQGIQYF,TGCAGTGCTAGACCTTTACAGGGCATTCAGTACTTC
TRBV20-1,-,TRBJ2-1,-,CSARPSSTNEQFF,TGCAGTGCTAGACCTTCTAGCACCAATGAGCAGTTCTTC